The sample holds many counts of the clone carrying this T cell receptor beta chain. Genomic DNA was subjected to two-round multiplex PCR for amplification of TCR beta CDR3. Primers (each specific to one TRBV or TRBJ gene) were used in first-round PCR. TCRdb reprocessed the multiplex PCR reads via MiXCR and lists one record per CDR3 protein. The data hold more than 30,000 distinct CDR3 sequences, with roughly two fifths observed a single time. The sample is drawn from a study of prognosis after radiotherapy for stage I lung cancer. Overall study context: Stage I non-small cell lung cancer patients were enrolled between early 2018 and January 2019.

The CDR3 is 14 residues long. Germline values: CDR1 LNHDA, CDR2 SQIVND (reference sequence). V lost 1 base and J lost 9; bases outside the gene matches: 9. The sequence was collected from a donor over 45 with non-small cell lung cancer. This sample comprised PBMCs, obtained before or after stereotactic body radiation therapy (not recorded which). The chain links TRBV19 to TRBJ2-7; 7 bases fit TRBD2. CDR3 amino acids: CASSIGGGPTTQYF. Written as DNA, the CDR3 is TGTGCCAGTAGTATAGGGGGGGGACCTACGACGCAGTACTTC.